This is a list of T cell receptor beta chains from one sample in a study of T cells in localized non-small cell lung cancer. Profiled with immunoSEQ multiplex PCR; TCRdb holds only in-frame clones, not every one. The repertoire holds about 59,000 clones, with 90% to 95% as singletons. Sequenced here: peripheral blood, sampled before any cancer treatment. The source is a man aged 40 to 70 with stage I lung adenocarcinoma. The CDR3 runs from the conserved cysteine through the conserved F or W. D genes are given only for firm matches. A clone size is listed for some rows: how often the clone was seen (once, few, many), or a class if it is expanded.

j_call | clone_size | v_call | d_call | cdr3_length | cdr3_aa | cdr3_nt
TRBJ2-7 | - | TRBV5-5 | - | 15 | CASSLPGAGVYEQYF | TGTGCCAGCAGCTTACCAGGGGCGGGGGTCTACGAGCAGTACTTC
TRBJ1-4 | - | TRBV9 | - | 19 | CASSSRPIQKRGANEKLFF | TGTGCCAGCAGCTCCCGCCCGATCCAAAAGCGGGGGGCTAATGAAAAACTGTTTTTT
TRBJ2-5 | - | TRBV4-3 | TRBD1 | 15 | CASSQVDRAGETQYF | TGCGCCAGCAGCCAAGTAGACAGGGCCGGCGAGACCCAGTACTTC
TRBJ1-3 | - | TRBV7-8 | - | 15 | CASSLAVQGRNTIYF | TGTGCCAGCAGCTTAGCTGTCCAGGGGAGAAACACCATATATTTT
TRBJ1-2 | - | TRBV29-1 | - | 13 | CSASDMEQNGYTF | TGCAGCGCCTCTGACATGGAGCAAAATGGCTACACCTTC
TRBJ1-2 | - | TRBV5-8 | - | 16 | CASSLFLDRVEVGYTF | TGTGCCAGCAGCTTGTTTTTGGACAGAGTGGAGGTTGGCTACACCTTC
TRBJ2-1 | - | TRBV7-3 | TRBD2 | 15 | CASSRMSGTYNEQFF | TGTGCCAGCAGCCGGATGAGCGGGACCTACAATGAGCAGTTCTTC
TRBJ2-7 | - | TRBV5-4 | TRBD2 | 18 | CASSLAPASGTSSYEQYF | TGTGCCAGCAGCTTGGCCCCGGCTAGCGGGACGAGCTCCTACGAGCAGTACTTC
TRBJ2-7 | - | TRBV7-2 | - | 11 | CASSFSYEQYF | TGTGCCAGCAGCTTCTCCTACGAGCAGTACTTC
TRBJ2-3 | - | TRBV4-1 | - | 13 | CASSQGRTDTQYF | TGCGCCAGCAGCCAAGGACGCACAGATACGCAGTATTTT
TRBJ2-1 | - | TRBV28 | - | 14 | CASCREQGGNEQFF | TGTGCCAGTTGCCGGGAGCAGGGTGGCAATGAGCAGTTCTTC
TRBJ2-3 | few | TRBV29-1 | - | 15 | CSVRTHLRGTDTQYF | TGCAGCGTGAGGACCCATCTTAGGGGCACAGATACGCAGTATTTT
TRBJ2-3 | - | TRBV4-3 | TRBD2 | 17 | CASSQDVLAGTTDTQYF | TGCGCCAGCAGCCAAGATGTATTAGCGGGAACCACAGATACGCAGTATTTT
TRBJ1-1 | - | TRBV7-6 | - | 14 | CASSLGRANTEAFF | TGTGCCAGCAGCTTAGGACGGGCGAACACTGAAGCTTTCTTT
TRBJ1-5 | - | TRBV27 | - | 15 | CASSLFPTGNQPQHF | TGTGCCAGCAGTTTATTCCCCACGGGCAATCAGCCCCAGCATTTT
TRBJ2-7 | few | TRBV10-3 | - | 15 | CAISESAFSSYEQYF | TGTGCCATCAGTGAGTCGGCTTTTTCCTCCTACGAGCAGTACTTC
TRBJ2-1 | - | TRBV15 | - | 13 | CATSRVETSMEFF | TGTGCCACCAGCAGAGTGGAGACTAGTATGGAGTTCTTC
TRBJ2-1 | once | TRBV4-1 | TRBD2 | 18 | CASSRVLAGGGSYNEQFF | TGCGCCAGCAGCCGGGTTCTAGCGGGAGGGGGCTCCTACAATGAGCAGTTCTTC
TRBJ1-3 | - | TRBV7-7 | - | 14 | CASSPDSSGNTIYF | TGTGCTAGCAGCCCGGACAGTTCTGGAAACACCATATATTTT
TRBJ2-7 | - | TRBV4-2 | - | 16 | CASSPQVGDSGYEQYF | TGTGCCAGCAGCCCTCAAGTTGGCGACTCCGGCTACGAGCAGTACTTC
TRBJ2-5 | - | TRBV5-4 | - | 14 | CASSLEISQETQYF | TGTGCCAGCAGCTTGGAGATTAGTCAAGAGACCCAGTACTTC
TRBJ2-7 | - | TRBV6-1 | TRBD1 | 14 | CASSEWTGSREQYF | TGTGCCAGCAGTGAATGGACAGGGTCCCGCGAGCAGTACTTC
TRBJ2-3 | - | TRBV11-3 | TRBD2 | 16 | CASSLRAGGGTDTQYF | TGTGCCAGCAGCTTACGAGCGGGAGGGGGTACAGATACGCAGTATTTT
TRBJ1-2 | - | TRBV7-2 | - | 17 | CASSPVASAARNYGYTF | TGTGCCAGCAGCCCAGTGGCGTCAGCCGCTAGAAACTATGGCTACACCTTC
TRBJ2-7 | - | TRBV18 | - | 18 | CASSPRAGVAGTLDEQYF | TGTGCCAGCTCACCACGGGCAGGGGTAGCGGGTACGCTGGACGAGCAGTACTTC
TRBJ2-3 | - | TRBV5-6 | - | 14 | CASSLQLSTDTQYF | TGTGCCAGCAGCCTACAACTGAGCACAGATACGCAGTATTTT
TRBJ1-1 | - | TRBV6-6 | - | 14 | CASSYGHRNTEAFF | TGTGCCAGCAGTTACGGACACCGGAATACTGAAGCTTTCTTT
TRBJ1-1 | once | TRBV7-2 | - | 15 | CASSLVMAQNTEAFF | TGTGCCAGCAGCTTAGTTATGGCCCAGAACACTGAAGCTTTCTTT
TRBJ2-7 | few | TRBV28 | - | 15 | CASRTPGQGGYEQYF | TGTGCCAGCAGGACACCGGGACAAGGGGGATACGAGCAGTACTTC
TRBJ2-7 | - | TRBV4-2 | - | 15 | CASSQEGEMRYEQYF | TGTGCCAGCAGCCAAGAAGGGGAAATGAGGTACGAGCAGTACTTC
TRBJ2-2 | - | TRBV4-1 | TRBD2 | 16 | CASSETSGRLVGELFF | TGCGCCAGCAGCGAAACTAGCGGGAGGTTGGTTGGGGAGCTGTTTTTT
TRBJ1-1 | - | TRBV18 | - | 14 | CASSPRHDGTEAFF | TGTGCCAGCTCACCTCGCCACGACGGTACTGAAGCTTTCTTT
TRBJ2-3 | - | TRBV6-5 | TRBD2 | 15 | CAGSYWGGRTDTQYF | TGTGCCGGCAGTTATTGGGGGGGACGCACAGATACGCAGTATTTT
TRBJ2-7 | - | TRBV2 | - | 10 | CASELGEQYF | TGTGCCAGCGAGCTGGGCGAGCAGTACTTC
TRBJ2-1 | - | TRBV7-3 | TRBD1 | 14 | CASSASTGDNEQFF | TGTGCCAGCAGCGCGTCCACAGGGGACAATGAGCAGTTCTTC
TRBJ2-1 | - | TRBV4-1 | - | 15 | CASSQEKISYNEQFF | TGCGCCAGCAGCCAAGAAAAAATCTCCTACAATGAGCAGTTCTTC
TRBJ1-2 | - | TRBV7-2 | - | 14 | CASSLAGPNYGYTF | TGTGCCAGCAGCTTAGCAGGGCCCAACTATGGCTACACCTTC
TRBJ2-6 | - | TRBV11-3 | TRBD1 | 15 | CASSTQGAGANVLTF | TGTGCCAGCAGCACACAGGGGGCTGGGGCCAACGTCCTGACTTTC
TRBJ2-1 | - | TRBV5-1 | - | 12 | CASSLGHNEQFF | TGCGCCAGCAGCTTGGGGCACAATGAGCAGTTCTTC
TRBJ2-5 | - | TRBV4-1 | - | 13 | CASSQDPWETQYF | TGCGCCAGCAGCCAAGATCCGTGGGAGACCCAGTACTTC
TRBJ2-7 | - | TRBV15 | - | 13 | CATSRDIVYEQYF | TGTGCCACCAGCAGAGATATCGTTTACGAGCAGTACTTC
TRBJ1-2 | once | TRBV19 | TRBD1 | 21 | CASSAKLIPGTGSAYDYGYTF | TGTGCCAGTAGTGCGAAACTCATCCCGGGGACAGGGTCGGCATATGACTATGGCTACACCTTC
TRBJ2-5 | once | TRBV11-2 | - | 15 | CASSAGVGGQETQYF | TGTGCCAGCAGCGCCGGGGTAGGGGGACAAGAGACCCAGTACTTC